The sequence of this TCR beta chain was determined in a study of T cell repertoires in cytomegalovirus infection. On the study more broadly: Shared public TCR beta signatures pointed to both CMV infection and a matching HLA type. Findings and caveats of the study: Cumulative public TCR beta family frequency identified carriers of CMV plus the relevant HLA. HLA-C-restricted CMV-specific TCR beta clonotypes were dominant in the ex vivo response.

About this clonotype: As yet, its antigen is unknown.

Each CDR3 protein is one row after TCRdb ran MiXCR on the reads. The table shows about 450,000 distinct CDR3 sequences, with 25% to 40% occurring only once. V was shortened by 2 bases and J by 8 bases, with 12 bases between the two germline ends. This CDR3 region has 13 residues. Germline V gene data show CDR1 as MNHEY and CDR2 as SVGAGI. Sequences were obtained from PBMCs. The source is a human donor in good health (CMV status not recorded). Some clones in this sample may be carry-over from other donors' samples. V is TRBV6-5 and J is TRBJ1-1; D unresolved. CDR3 protein: CASSYEWRSEAFF. CDR3 bases: TGTGCCAGCAGTTACGAGTGGAGGTCGGAAGCTTTCTTT.